This T cell receptor (beta chain) was identified in a study of blood T cell dynamics during melanoma immunotherapy. Study at large: First-line therapy was either pembrolizumab or nivolumab with ipilimumab for metastatic melanoma.

Documented time point: week 3, after first cycle of checkpoint inhibitor. Response was assessed by RECIST 1.1 at 12 weeks, except a couple of rapid progressors. A fixed DNA input of around 0.35 ug was used per bulk PBMC sample. The data were produced by immunoSEQ multiplex PCR, yet TCRdb's version contains in-frame clones alone and is incomplete. Altogether 12,000 or so clones are present, roughly 90% being singletons, with the ten largest covering about 4.2%. This TCR came from a human donor with melanoma. This material consisted of blood, taken from a patient treated with checkpoint blockade.

CDR3 sequence reads: CASSLVDGSGNTIYF. CDR3 in DNA: TGTGCCAGCAGCTTGGTCGACGGTTCTGGAAACACCATATATTTT. The chain employs TRBV5-4 and TRBJ1-3, with D uncertain. V lost 0 bases and J 1 base, leaving 8 bases between the germline ends. Germline V gives CDR1 SGHNT, CDR2 YYREEE (reference sequence). This CDR3 spans 15 amino acids.